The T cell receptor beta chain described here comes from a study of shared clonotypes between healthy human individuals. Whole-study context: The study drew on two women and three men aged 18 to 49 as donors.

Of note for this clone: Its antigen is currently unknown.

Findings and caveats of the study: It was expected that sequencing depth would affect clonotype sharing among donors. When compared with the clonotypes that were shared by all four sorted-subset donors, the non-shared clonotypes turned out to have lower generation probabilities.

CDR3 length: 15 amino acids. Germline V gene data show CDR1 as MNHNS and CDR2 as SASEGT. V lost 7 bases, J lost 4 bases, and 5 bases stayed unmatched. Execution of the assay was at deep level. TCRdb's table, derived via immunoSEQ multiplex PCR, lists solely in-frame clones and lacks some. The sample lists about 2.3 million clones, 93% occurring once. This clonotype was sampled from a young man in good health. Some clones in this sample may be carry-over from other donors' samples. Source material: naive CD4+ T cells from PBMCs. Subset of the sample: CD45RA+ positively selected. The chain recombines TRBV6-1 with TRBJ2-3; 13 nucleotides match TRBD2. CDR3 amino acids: CASIGTSGNSDTQYF. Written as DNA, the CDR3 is TGTGCCAGCATCGGGACTAGCGGGAACTCAGATACGCAGTATTTT.